The 4 T cell receptor beta chains below all came from one sample that was sequenced in a study of blood T cells in healthy people across ages. The use of a sample-barcoded 5' primer and a J-beta primer mix characterized a second PCR of about 6 to 12 cycles. TCRdb passed the 5' RACE reads through MiXCR, listing each CDR3 protein once. The sample includes roughly 800,000 distinct CDR3 sequences, more than 25% seen only once; the top ten take under 3%. The same specimen was also included in a second study, on T cells of mothers and their children.

The source material was blood. These receptors all stem from a boy younger than 18 in good health.

This chain uses TRBV12-3 or TRBV12-4 with TRBJ2-5; possible D gene TRBD1, 6 bases. This CDR3 has 13 amino acids. V shed 6 bases and J shed 6 bases, with 14 bases lying between them. The CDR3 sequence is CASSTSDSQTQYF. DNA of the CDR3: TGTGCCAGCAGCACCTCGGACAGCCAGACCCAGTACTTC.

This clonotype was detected a few times. V is TRBV11-2 and J is TRBJ2-5; D possibly corresponds to TRBD1 (5 bases). CDR1 and CDR2 (germline): SGHAT, FQNNGV. V gave up 2 bases and J gave up 5 bases, with 9 bases separating them. This CDR3 has 13 amino acids. This CDR3 reads CASSLMGRETQYF. Written as DNA, the CDR3 is TGTGCCAGCAGCTTAATGGGGCGGGAGACCCAGTACTTC.

In its sample, this clonotype was seen a few times. The J gene is TRBJ1-4, the V gene TRBV5-1; 7 nucleotides align to TRBD1. After removal of 1 base from V and 0 bases from J, the junction contained 3 bases not matched to a gene. The germline gives CDR1 SGHRS, CDR2 YFSETQ. This CDR3 has 16 amino acids. The CDR3 reads CASSLMGTATNEKLFF. CDR3 sequence (DNA): TGCGCCAGCAGCTTGATGGGGACAGCAACTAATGAAAAACTGTTTTTT.

This clonotype came up a few times. The V and J genes are TRBV28 and TRBJ1-1; no firm D call. The germline CDR1 and CDR2 sequences are MDHEN and SYDVKM. The CDR3 spans 14 residues. V was pared by 6 bases and J by 0 bases, with 11 bases between. CDR3 protein: CASRPRIMNTEAFF. The CDR3 DNA follows: TGTGCCAGCAGGCCCAGGATCATGAACACTGAAGCTTTCTTT.